The 32 T cell receptor beta chains presented below share a single source sample, sequenced in a study of CD8 T cells in Susac syndrome. RNA was extracted with the RNeasy kit, and a quantity of roughly 0.5 to 1 ug was reverse transcribed using random hexamers. Each CDR3 protein gets one entry after TCRdb re-called the immunoSEQ multiplex PCR reads with MiXCR. This table has 200,000 to 250,000 distinct CDR3 sequences, about 90% appearing once. The sequencing input was CD8+ T cells from PBMCs. The receptor source for this set is a human donor with multiple sclerosis.

The CDR3 DNA reads TGTGCCAGCAGTTACTTCTCGGGGCTGAACTATGGCTACACCTTC. It translates to CASSYFSGLNYGYTF. The chain couples TRBV6-5 to TRBJ1-2; D might be TRBD1 (5 bases). Trimming cost V 1 base and J 2 bases, with 11 bases left between them. The CDR3 runs to 15 residues. Per germline, CDR1 MNHEY and CDR2 SVGAGI.

The CDR3 DNA follows: TGCAGTGCTACGGGACAGATCACCTGGAATGAGCAGTTCTTC. It is translated as CSATGQITWNEQFF. The chain joins TRBV20-1 to TRBJ2-1, with TRBD1 identical over 7 bases. Per germline, CDR1 DFQATT and CDR2 SNEGSKA (reference sequence). The CDR3 totals 14 residues. V trimming: 4 bases; J trimming: 7 bases; junction bases outside the gene matches: 10.

The rearrangement links TRBV24-1 to TRBJ2-1; D remains unclear. This CDR3 contains 14 residues. Trimming pared 0 bases from V and 10 bases from J, leaving 12 bases between. Per the germline V gene, CDR1 is KGHDR and CDR2 is SFDVKD. The CDR3 DNA reads TGTGCCACCAGTGATTTGATGGACCCGCGGGAGCAGTTCTTC. It translates to CATSDLMDPREQFF.

This clonotype appeared a single time. The chain couples TRBV4-1 to TRBJ1-1; the D gene is possibly TRBD1 (6 bases). CDR1 is MGHRA and CDR2 is YSYEKL in the germline V gene. V gave up 0 bases and J gave up 4 bases, with 9 bases separating them. This CDR3 has 14 residues. The CDR3 protein is CASSQDRGATEAFF. CDR3 coding DNA: TGCGCCAGCAGCCAAGATAGGGGGGCCACTGAAGCTTTCTTT.

J is TRBJ2-7 and V is TRBV7-9; the D gene is possibly TRBD1 (6 bases). The CDR3 has 14 amino acids. Germline loops: CDR1 SEHNR, CDR2 FQNEAQ (reference sequence). V was clipped by 10 bases and J by 6 bases, with 22 bases between them. The CDR3 sequence: CATQSGQRESEQYF. The CDR3 nucleotides are TGTGCCACCCAAAGTGGACAGAGAGAAAGCGAGCAGTACTTC.

In its sample, this clonotype was seen once. The chain uses TRBV13 and TRBJ2-3; the D gene is possibly TRBD1 (6 bases). The CDR3 extends over 16 amino acids. Trimming cost V 5 bases and J 3 bases, with 18 bases left between them. Germline V CDR1 and CDR2: PRHDT, FYEKMQ (reference sequence). CDR3 nucleotides: TGTGCCAGCAGCCCTGTAAACAGGGATTGGACAGATACGCAGTATTTT. It specifies CASSPVNRDWTDTQYF.

This chain uses TRBV6-1 with TRBJ2-1; 9 bases map to TRBD2. The CDR3 covers 16 residues. Germline loops: CDR1 MNHNS, CDR2 SASEGT. The V gene end was trimmed by 6 bases and the J gene end by 2 bases; junction bases not matched to a gene: 8. The CDR3 coding sequence is TGTGCCAGCAGCCCGTCGGCGGGAGGGACCTACAATGAGCAGTTCTTC. Amino acid sequence: CASSPSAGGTYNEQFF.

The gene calls are TRBV7-9 and TRBJ2-3, with D uncertain. Per germline, CDR1 SEHNR and CDR2 FQNEAQ (reference sequence). The CDR3 has 17 amino acids. V was trimmed by 6 bases and J by 5 bases, leaving 24 bases between them. The CDR3: CASRALAQWLKGDTQYF. The CDR3, as DNA: TGTGCCAGCAGGGCCCTGGCACAGTGGCTGAAGGGAGATACGCAGTATTTT.

In nucleotides, the CDR3 is TGTGCCAGCAGTTTGTTGCTAGCAAAGAATGAGCAGTTCTTC. Translating gives CASSLLLAKNEQFF. The chain recombines TRBV6-5 with TRBJ2-1; weak D call: TRBD2 (5 bases). V lost 4 bases to trimming and J lost 7 bases, with 14 bases between them. CDR3 length: 14 amino acids. CDR1 MNHEY and CDR2 SVGAGI come from the germline V gene.

The CDR3 nucleotides are TGCACCAGCAGCCAAGATAGAAGGCCGGGACTAGCGGAGCCAGATACGCAGTATTTT. It is translated as CTSSQDRRPGLAEPDTQYF. The rearrangement joins TRBV1 to TRBJ2-3; the table gives TRBD2 as D, unverified against the DNA. TRBV1 has pseudogene status. The CDR3 is 19 amino acids.

The genes are TRBV20-1 and TRBJ1-2; maybe TRBD1 (6 bases). The CDR3 spans 13 residues. Germline CDR1 DFQATT, CDR2 SNEGSKA (reference sequence). The V and J ends lost 5 bases and 4 bases respectively, with 14 bases between them. The DNA of the CDR3 is TGCAGTGCTCCTTACAGGGAGAGCTATGGCTACACCTTC. Its protein product is CSAPYRESYGYTF.

This clonotype was recorded once. The rearrangement links TRBV25-1 to TRBJ1-1; D may be TRBD1 (6 bases). From germline, CDR1 is MGHDK and CDR2 SYGVNS. V lost 3 bases and J 1 base, leaving 12 bases between the germline ends. The CDR3 has 15 residues. CDR3 loop: CASSEHRDKNTEAFF. CDR3 coding DNA: TGTGCCAGCAGTGAGCACCGGGACAAGAACACTGAAGCTTTCTTT.

This rearrangement joins TRBV19 to TRBJ2-7; no reliable D call. Trimming stripped 9 bases from V and 0 bases from J, with 9 bases between. The CDR3 totals 12 residues. Germline assignment: CDR1 LNHDA and CDR2 SQIVND (reference sequence). DNA for the CDR3: TGTGCCAGCAGTGAGAGCTCCTACGAGCAGTACTTC. It yields the protein CASSESSYEQYF.

The chain is built from TRBV24-1 and TRBJ2-1; D is unresolved. The CDR3 totals 15 residues. Germline V gene lookup returns CDR1 KGHDR and CDR2 SFDVKD. With 6 bases removed from V and 0 bases from J, the gap between germline ends came to 11 bases. The CDR3 DNA sequence: TGTGCCACCAGTCGGTCGTCAAGCTCCTACAATGAGCAGTTCTTC. Its protein is CATSRSSSSYNEQFF.

This chain joins TRBV7-9 and TRBJ2-3, with D possibly being TRBD2 (6 bases). Germline CDR1 reads SEHNR; CDR2 reads FQNEAQ (reference sequence). The CDR3 consists of 16 residues. Trimming pared 5 bases from V and 1 base from J, leaving 16 bases between. The chain's CDR3 is CASSPPGLEGTDTQYF. The CDR3 coding sequence is TGTGCCAGCAGCCCGCCGGGACTCGAAGGCACAGATACGCAGTATTTT. The full variable domain, with the rest looked up from reference TRBV7-9 and TRBJ2-3, is DTGVSQNPRHKITKRGQNVTFRCDPISEHNRLYWYRQTLGQGPEFLTYFQNEAQLEKSRLLSDRFSAERPKGSFSTLEIQRTEQGDSAMYLCASSPPGLEGTDTQYFGPGTRLTVL.

This chain connects TRBV4-3 to TRBJ2-1; D may be TRBD1 or TRBD2 (6 bases each). This CDR3 region has 15 residues. Deletions cut 0 bases from V and 6 bases from J, with 12 bases between. Germline V gives CDR1 LGHNA, CDR2 YSLEER. The CDR3 nucleotides read TGCGCCAGCAGCCAAGATACGGGGGCCGGCAATGAGCAGTTCTTC. It translates to CASSQDTGAGNEQFF.

The chain has TRBV7-9 and TRBJ2-7; weak D call: TRBD1 (5 bases). V shed 1 base and J shed 0 bases, with 13 bases lying between them. The CDR3 spans 16 residues. Germline V lookup: CDR1 SEHNR, CDR2 FQNEAQ (reference sequence). The CDR3 spells CASSLGDTGFSYEQYF. DNA for the CDR3: TGTGCCAGCAGCTTAGGGGATACAGGCTTCTCCTACGAGCAGTACTTC. The variable domain in full, completed from reference TRBV7-9 and TRBJ2-7, reads DTGVSQNPRHKITKRGQNVTFRCDPISEHNRLYWYRQTLGQGPEFLTYFQNEAQLEKSRLLSDRFSAERPKGSFSTLEIQRTEQGDSAMYLCASSLGDTGFSYEQYFGPGTRLTVT.

The chain is built from TRBV29-1 and TRBJ2-1, with 8 bases fitting TRBD1. Germline CDR1 is SQVTM and CDR2 is ANQGSEA. The CDR3 spans 14 residues. The V segment lost 5 bases and the J segment 7 bases; nucleotides outside the gene matches: 10. DNA of the CDR3: TGCAGCGTTATGACAGGGGAAGGGGTTAATGAGCAGTTCTTC. Amino acids: CSVMTGEGVNEQFF.

The sample holds one count of this clonotype. The chain has TRBV11-2 and TRBJ2-4; perhaps TRBD2 as D (7 bases). CDR1 is SGHAT and CDR2 is FQNNGV in the germline V gene. The CDR3 is made up of 17 amino acids. V dropped 1 base and J dropped 2 bases, with 15 bases sitting between them. CDR3 nucleotide sequence: TGTGCCAGCAGCTTAGCCCGGGGGGCTCTAACCAAAAACATTCAGTACTTC. Its protein is CASSLARGALTKNIQYF.

The chain has TRBV9 and TRBJ2-5; the D is unclear. Trimming shortened V by 2 bases and J by 5 bases, and 16 bases separated the two germline ends. Germline CDR1 SGDLS, CDR2 YYNGEE. The CDR3 covers 15 residues. The CDR3 DNA reads as TGTGCCAGCAGCGTCCACATGGATATCTACGAGACCCAGTACTTC. This gives the protein CASSVHMDIYETQYF.

V is TRBV12-3 or TRBV12-4 and J is TRBJ2-4; TRBD1 agrees at 8 bases. CDR3 length: 14 residues. V dropped 3 bases and J dropped 9; count of bases not matched to a gene: 7. The CDR3 reads CASSFDATGGIQYF. CDR3 sequence (DNA): TGTGCCAGCAGTTTCGACGCTACAGGGGGCATTCAGTACTTC.

The chain joins TRBV4-3 to TRBJ2-1; 7 bases agree with TRBD1. V lost 5 bases and J lost 5; bases outside the gene matches: 12. Germline V lookup: CDR1 LGHNA, CDR2 YSLEER. The CDR3 is 16 amino acids. CDR3 sequence (DNA): TGCGCCAGCAGCTCAGAGTTAACAGGGGTTAACAATGAGCAGTTCTTC. Amino acid sequence: CASSSELTGVNNEQFF.

The genes are TRBV9 and TRBJ1-1; D unresolved. From germline, CDR1 is SGDLS and CDR2 YYNGEE. V gave up 4 bases and J gave up 6 bases, with 13 bases separating them. This CDR3 has 13 residues. CDR3 sequence: CASSPYKGPEAFF. The CDR3 DNA sequence: TGTGCCAGCAGCCCCTACAAAGGGCCTGAAGCTTTCTTT.

The rearrangement joins TRBV11-2 to TRBJ1-2; weak D call: TRBD1 (6 bases). Trimming shortened V by 5 bases and J by 4 bases, and 17 bases separated the two germline ends. This CDR3 has 15 amino acids. Germline values: CDR1 SGHAT, CDR2 FQNNGV. The CDR3 sequence: CASSGEGGAFYGYTF. The CDR3 DNA reads TGTGCCAGCAGCGGAGAAGGGGGGGCGTTCTATGGCTACACCTTC. Full variable domain (missing parts from reference TRBV11-2 and TRBJ1-2): EAGVAQSPRYKIIEKRQSVAFWCNPISGHATLYWYQQILGQGPKLLIQFQNNGVVDDSQLPKDRFSAERLKGVDSTLKIQPAKLEDSAVYLCASSGEGGAFYGYTFGSGTRLTVV.

J is TRBJ1-5 and V is TRBV7-2; maybe TRBD1 (5 bases). The CDR3 totals 15 residues. Germline values: CDR1 SGHTA, CDR2 FQGNSA. V was pared by 7 bases and J by 0 bases, with 13 bases between. The chain's CDR3 is CASTQGPYSNQPQHF. The CDR3 coding sequence is TGTGCCAGCACCCAGGGACCTTATAGCAATCAGCCCCAGCATTTT.

The sample holds one count of this clonotype. V and J are TRBV7-9 and TRBJ2-5; 10 nucleotides line up with TRBD2. The V and J ends lost 5 bases and 0 bases, in that order; junction bases with no gene match: 6. Germline CDR1 is SEHNR and CDR2 is FQNEAQ (reference sequence). The CDR3 is made up of 16 amino acids. The DNA of the CDR3 is TGTGCCAGCAGCGCTTTTCTAGCGGGAGACCAAGAGACCCAGTACTTC. Residues: CASSAFLAGDQETQYF.

The CDR3 DNA reads as TGTGCCAGCTCCCCAGGAGCAGGGAATCAGCCCCAGCATTTT. This translates into CASSPGAGNQPQHF. This chain links TRBV7-2 with TRBJ1-5; TRBD1 is a possible D gene (5 bases). Trimming took off 8 bases at V and 4 bases at J, with 15 bases between the two ends. This CDR3 contains 14 residues. Germline values: CDR1 SGHTA, CDR2 FQGNSA.

This sequence joins TRBV10-3 and TRBJ1-5; D is unclear. This CDR3 is built from 14 residues. With 3 bases removed from V and 12 bases from J, the gap between germline ends came to 18 bases. The germline CDR1 and CDR2 sequences are ENHRY and SYGVKD. In nucleotides, the CDR3 is TGTGCCATCAGTGAAGCCACCAGACCTTACCTCCAGCATTTT. It yields the protein CAISEATRPYLQHF.

The rearrangement uses TRBV5-4 and TRBJ1-1, with 10 bases that match TRBD1. The germline CDR1 and CDR2 sequences are SGHNT and YYREEE (reference sequence). J lost 6 bases, V lost 2 bases, and 4 bases had no gene match. This CDR3 has 14 residues. The CDR3 sequence: CASSLETGGSEAFF. As DNA, the CDR3 is TGTGCCAGCAGCTTAGAGACAGGGGGCTCTGAAGCTTTCTTT.

This clonotype was counted only a few times. The chain has TRBV11-3 and TRBJ1-1; D gene uncertain. This CDR3 has 13 amino acids. V was cut by 7 bases and J by 2 bases, with 11 bases left in between. Looked up from germline, CDR1 is SGHNT and CDR2 is YENEEA. The CDR3, as DNA: TGTGCCAGCACCCCGTCCGGAAACACTGAAGCTTTCTTT. It codes for CASTPSGNTEAFF.

The rearrangement joins TRBV6-1 to TRBJ2-5, with 8 positions matching TRBD2. The CDR3 consists of 19 residues. Germline V lookup: CDR1 MNHNS, CDR2 SASEGT. The ends lost 6 bases at V and 5 bases at J; junction bases unmatched: 23. Here the CDR3 DNA reads TGTGCCAGCAGCCACGGGGAGGAAGGCGGGAGGTACGTTGAGGAGACCCAGTACTTC. This translates into CASSHGEEGGRYVEETQYF.

This chain connects TRBV12-3 or TRBV12-4 to TRBJ2-7, with TRBD1 matching 8 bases. The CDR3 covers 13 residues. With V trimmed by 2 bases and J by 4 bases, 1 base remained unmatched. CDR3 amino acids: CASSLTGGYEQYF. In DNA, the CDR3 is TGTGCCAGCAGTTTAACAGGGGGGTACGAGCAGTACTTC.